These 27 T cell receptor beta chains were sequenced from one sample in a study of T cell changes during pregnancy in multiple sclerosis. Only in-frame clones appear in the TCRdb table, and some are missing; sequencing was by immunoSEQ multiplex PCR. The sample has 40,000 to 60,000 clones, 80% to 95% seen once. The sequences come from CD4+ T cells from peripheral blood mononuclear cells, collected in the third trimester of pregnancy. The receptor source for this set is a female donor with multiple sclerosis, enrolled in a pregnancy study.

The J gene is TRBJ2-5, the V gene TRBV9; 8 bases map to TRBD2. V trimming: 3 bases; J trimming: 0 bases; junction bases outside the gene matches: 10. This CDR3 has 17 residues. Looked up from germline, CDR1 is SGDLS and CDR2 is YYNGEE. The CDR3 protein is CASSDPSGGAYQETQYF. In DNA form, the CDR3 reads TGTGCCAGCAGCGATCCCAGCGGGGGAGCGTACCAAGAGACCCAGTACTTC.

The V gene is TRBV5-4, the J gene TRBJ2-2; possible D gene TRBD1, 6 bases. CDR1 and CDR2 from the germline V gene are SGHNT and YYREEE (reference sequence). The V end was cut by 0 bases, the J end by 1 base, with 7 bases between. The CDR3 spans 15 residues. This CDR3 is CASSLAGENTGELFF. The CDR3 nucleotides are TGTGCCAGCAGCTTGGCAGGGGAGAACACCGGGGAGCTGTTTTTT.

The gene calls are TRBV19 and TRBJ1-5; D remains unclear. Germline V gives CDR1 LNHDA, CDR2 SQIVND (reference sequence). Trimming shortened V by 4 bases and J by 1 base, and 8 bases separated the two germline ends. CDR3 length equals 14 residues. This CDR3 is CASSSWASNQPQHF. Here the CDR3 DNA reads TGTGCCAGTAGTAGTTGGGCAAGCAATCAGCCCCAGCATTTT.

The chain recombines TRBV5-4 with TRBJ2-5, with a possible D match to TRBD2 (6 bases). This CDR3 is built from 14 residues. Germline CDR1 and CDR2: SGHNT and YYREEE (reference sequence). Deletions cut 4 bases from V and 5 bases from J, with 15 bases between. The CDR3: CASSPGLVGETQYF. For the CDR3, the DNA is TGTGCCAGCAGCCCGGGACTTGTTGGCGAGACCCAGTACTTC.

The chain couples TRBV6-6 to TRBJ1-5; D is unclear. The CDR3 has 16 amino acids. Germline values: CDR1 MNHNY, CDR2 SVGAGI (reference sequence). V was shortened by 6 bases and J by 4 bases, with 19 bases between the two germline ends. CDR3 amino acids: CASRGTSGMWNQPQHF. The CDR3 bases are TGTGCCAGCAGGGGCACGTCGGGGATGTGGAATCAGCCCCAGCATTTT.

This CDR3 reads CASRQGGSGGYTF. CDR3 DNA: TGTGCCAGCAGACAGGGGGGGTCTGGTGGCTACACCTTC. The chain couples TRBV6-1 to TRBJ1-2; 8 bases fit TRBD1. Germline V gene data show CDR1 as MNHNS and CDR2 as SASEGT. The CDR3 totals 13 residues. V lost 6 bases and J lost 7; bases outside the gene matches: 7.

The chain uses TRBV27 and TRBJ1-5; D call uncertain. The CDR3 loop spans 15 amino acids. Germline CDR1 MNHEY, CDR2 SMNVEV (reference sequence). V was clipped by 4 bases and J by 3 bases, with 13 bases between them. The CDR3 region has the DNA TGTGCCAGCAGTTCGAATGGCAGGCCCAATCAGCCCCAGCATTTT. Protein: CASSSNGRPNQPQHF.

The genes are TRBV9 and TRBJ2-5, with 9 nucleotides matching TRBD2. The CDR3 runs 16 residues. Trimming cost V 0 bases and J 4 bases; bases outside gene matches: 7. Per the germline V gene, CDR1 is SGDLS and CDR2 is YYNGEE. The CDR3 coding sequence is TGTGCCAGCAGCGTAGTAGGCGGGGGGGCGGGAGAGACCCAGTACTTC. Protein sequence: CASSVVGGGAGETQYF.

The chain links TRBV19 to TRBJ1-2, with unresolved D. V was trimmed by 3 bases and J by 1 base, leaving 15 bases between them. Germline loops: CDR1 LNHDA, CDR2 SQIVND (reference sequence). This CDR3 is built from 16 residues. CDR3: CASSIPVGGGNYGYTF. CDR3 in DNA: TGTGCCAGTAGTATTCCCGTGGGCGGAGGTAACTATGGCTACACCTTC. Full variable domain (outside the CDR3, taken from reference TRBV19 and TRBJ1-2): DGGITQSPKYLFRKEGQNVTLSCEQNLNHDAMYWYRQDPGQGLRLIYYSQIVNDFQKGDIAEGYSVSREKKESFPLTVTSAQKNPTAFYLCASSIPVGGGNYGYTFGSGTRLTVV.

This chain connects TRBV30 to TRBJ1-6, with 9 bases matching TRBD1. V trimming: 5 bases; J trimming: 2 bases; junction bases outside the gene matches: 7. CDR1 is GTSNPN, CDR2 SVGIG, per germline (reference sequence). The CDR3 is made up of 16 amino acids. The DNA for the CDR3 is TGTGCCTGGGCCCCGGGACAGGGCACCTATAATTCACCCCTCCACTTT. Its translation is CAWAPGQGTYNSPLHF.

The chain employs TRBV4-1 and TRBJ1-3; TRBD1 matches at 11 bases. V shed 4 bases and J 5 bases; nucleotides not matched to a gene: 4. Germline values: CDR1 MGHRA, CDR2 YSYEKL. The CDR3 loop spans 15 amino acids. CDR3 sequence: CASSRGQGVRNTIYF. For the CDR3, the DNA is TGCGCCAGCAGCCGGGGACAGGGGGTGAGAAACACCATATATTTT.

The J gene is TRBJ2-7, the V gene TRBV7-2; 9 nucleotides align to TRBD2. Unmatched junction bases numbered 4, after V lost 5 bases and J lost 2 bases. The CDR3 covers 14 residues. In germline, CDR1 is SGHTA, CDR2 FQGNSA. CDR3 in amino acids: CASSPTSGPYEQYF. The CDR3 region has the DNA TGTGCCAGCAGCCCGACTAGCGGCCCCTACGAGCAGTACTTC.

The J gene is TRBJ2-7, the V gene TRBV11-1, with D possibly matching TRBD2 (5 bases). The CDR3 extends over 15 amino acids. Trimming left V 2 bases short and J 1 base short, with 12 bases between. Germline lookup yields CDR1 SGHAT and CDR2 FQDESV (reference sequence). DNA for the CDR3: TGTGCCAGCAGCTTATTGTACGGAGGATCCTACGAGCAGTACTTC. It encodes CASSLLYGGSYEQYF.

V gene TRBV19 combines with J gene TRBJ2-5, with D possibly matching TRBD2 (6 bases). The V end was cut by 8 bases, the J end by 5 bases, with 12 bases between. The CDR3 loop spans 12 amino acids. CDR1 is LNHDA and CDR2 is SQIVND in the germline V gene (reference sequence). CDR3 region: CASGAAGETQYF. The CDR3 nucleotides are TGTGCCAGTGGGGCGGCGGGGGAGACCCAGTACTTC.

V gene TRBV5-4 combines with J gene TRBJ2-5, with 9 bases aligning to TRBD1. Unmatched junction bases numbered 2, after V lost 2 bases and J lost 3 bases. The germline V gene encodes CDR1 SGHNT and CDR2 YYREEE (reference sequence). CDR3 size: 14 residues. CDR3 nucleotide sequence: TGTGCCAGCAGCTTACAGGGGGCGGAAGAGACCCAGTACTTC. Translation gives CASSLQGAEETQYF. Complete variable domain (other parts from reference TRBV5-4 and TRBJ2-5): ETGVTQSPTHLIKTRGQQVTLRCSSQSGHNTVSWYQQALGQGPQFIFQYYREEENGRGNFPPRFSGLQFPNYSSELNVNALELDDSALYLCASSLQGAEETQYFGPGTRLLVL.

This clone was detected a few times. V gene TRBV2 combines with J gene TRBJ1-1, with 7 bases matching TRBD1. J lost 1 base, V lost 2 bases, and 1 base had no gene match. The CDR3 runs 14 residues. CDR1 is SNHLY, CDR2 FYNNEI, per germline. CDR3 coding DNA: TGTGCCAGCAGTGAAAGACAGGGGAACACTGAAGCTTTCTTT. Amino acids: CASSERQGNTEAFF.

The gene calls are TRBV7-3 and TRBJ1-1; no clear D. The CDR3 totals 13 residues. Trimming took off 5 bases at V and 3 bases at J, with 10 bases between the two ends. From germline, CDR1 is SGHTA and CDR2 FQGTGA. CDR3 DNA: TGTGCCAGCAGCCCCAGAGGCGACACTGAAGCTTTCTTT. Protein sequence: CASSPRGDTEAFF. Variable domain in full (rest from reference TRBV7-3 and TRBJ1-1): GAGVSQTPSNKVTEKGKYVELRCDPISGHTALYWYRQSLGQGPEFLIYFQGTGAADDSGLPNDRFFAVRPEGSVSTLKIQRTERGDSAVYLCASSPRGDTEAFFGQGTRLTVV.

The V gene is TRBV7-9, the J gene TRBJ1-3; maybe TRBD1 (5 bases). V lost 2 bases, J lost 0 bases, and 11 bases lay in between. This CDR3 is 16 amino acids long. Germline V gene data show CDR1 as SEHNR and CDR2 as FQNEAQ (reference sequence). The CDR3 is CASSLIPQGSGNTIYF. The CDR3 DNA sequence: TGTGCCAGCAGCTTAATCCCGCAGGGCTCTGGAAACACCATATATTTT.

The rearrangement joins TRBV7-2 to TRBJ1-1; D is uncertain. The CDR3 consists of 13 residues. V gave up 10 bases and J gave up 3 bases, with 15 bases separating them. Germline values: CDR1 SGHTA, CDR2 FQGNSA. CDR3 residues: CATKSAPDTEAFF. CDR3 bases: TGTGCCACCAAGAGTGCCCCCGACACTGAAGCTTTCTTT.

This sequence joins TRBV4-2 and TRBJ2-5; the D gene is possibly TRBD2 (6 bases). V was trimmed by 5 bases and J by 5 bases, leaving 21 bases between them. This CDR3 has 16 residues. Germline V gives CDR1 LGHNA, CDR2 YNFKEQ. The CDR3 is CASSEGTTGTLETQYF. The DNA for the CDR3 is TGTGCCAGCAGCGAGGGGACCACCGGGACTTTGGAGACCCAGTACTTC.

V usage is TRBV5-4 and J usage is TRBJ2-7; D is possibly TRBD1 (6 bases). There are 15 residues in the CDR3. V lost 0 bases and J 1 base, leaving 11 bases between the germline ends. In germline, CDR1 is SGHNT, CDR2 YYREEE (reference sequence). The chain's CDR3 is CASSLEGQRSYEQYF. CDR3 DNA: TGTGCCAGCAGCTTGGAGGGACAAAGATCCTACGAGCAGTACTTC.

This sequence joins TRBV5-1 and TRBJ1-2; 11 nucleotides line up with TRBD1. CDR3 length: 16 residues. Losses at the gene ends were 4 bases for V and 1 base for J; bases not matched to a gene: 6. The germline gives CDR1 SGHRS, CDR2 YFSETQ. The CDR3 nucleotides read TGCGCCAGCAGCCTCGGACAGGGGGCGGTTAACTATGGCTACACCTTC. Amino acid sequence: CASSLGQGAVNYGYTF.

This clone was recorded only once. The chain combines TRBV5-5 with TRBJ2-3; D gene uncertain. Germline CDR1 SGHKS, CDR2 YYEKEE (reference sequence). The CDR3 length is 16 residues. Deletions cut 0 bases from V and 0 bases from J, with 11 bases between. CDR3 sequence reads: CASSLVAMASTDTQYF. In DNA, the CDR3 is TGTGCCAGCAGCTTGGTGGCCATGGCTAGCACAGATACGCAGTATTTT.

V is TRBV6-5 and J is TRBJ1-5; 7 bases line up with TRBD1. J gave up 9 bases and V 6 bases, and 8 bases lay outside the gene matches. The V gene's germline CDR1 is MNHEY and CDR2 SVGAGI. The length of the CDR3 is 13 residues. The CDR3 sequence is CASSLRQGRPQHF. The DNA of the CDR3 is TGTGCCAGCAGCCTTAGACAGGGACGGCCCCAGCATTTT.

This clone has only one observation. The J gene is TRBJ2-1, the V gene TRBV29-1; 8 bases line up with TRBD1. Unmatched junction bases numbered 7, after V lost 4 bases and J lost 8 bases. This CDR3 has 13 residues. CDR1 SQVTM and CDR2 ANQGSEA come from the germline V gene. CDR3 nucleotide sequence: TGCAGCGTTGCAGGGACAGGCCCCGATGAGCAGTTCTTC. Amino acid sequence: CSVAGTGPDEQFF.

This clone was detected only once. This chain links TRBV7-9 with TRBJ2-5; TRBD2 matches at 8 bases. Looked up from germline, CDR1 is SEHNR and CDR2 is FQNEAQ (reference sequence). V was clipped by 6 bases and J by 7 bases; unmatched bases: 10. The CDR3 consists of 14 residues. CDR3 nucleotide sequence: TGTGCCAGCAGTCCAGCGGGGGAGGCGGGGACCCAGTACTTC. This sequence encodes CASSPAGEAGTQYF.

The rearrangement joins TRBV10-3 to TRBJ2-7; 9 positions agree with TRBD1. The CDR3 sequence is 14 residues long. Per germline, CDR1 ENHRY and CDR2 SYGVKD. With 4 bases clipped from V and 6 bases from J, the junction kept 7 bases outside the gene matches. CDR3 sequence: CAISGRDRVGEQYF. The CDR3 coding sequence is TGTGCCATCAGTGGCCGGGACAGGGTGGGCGAGCAGTACTTC.